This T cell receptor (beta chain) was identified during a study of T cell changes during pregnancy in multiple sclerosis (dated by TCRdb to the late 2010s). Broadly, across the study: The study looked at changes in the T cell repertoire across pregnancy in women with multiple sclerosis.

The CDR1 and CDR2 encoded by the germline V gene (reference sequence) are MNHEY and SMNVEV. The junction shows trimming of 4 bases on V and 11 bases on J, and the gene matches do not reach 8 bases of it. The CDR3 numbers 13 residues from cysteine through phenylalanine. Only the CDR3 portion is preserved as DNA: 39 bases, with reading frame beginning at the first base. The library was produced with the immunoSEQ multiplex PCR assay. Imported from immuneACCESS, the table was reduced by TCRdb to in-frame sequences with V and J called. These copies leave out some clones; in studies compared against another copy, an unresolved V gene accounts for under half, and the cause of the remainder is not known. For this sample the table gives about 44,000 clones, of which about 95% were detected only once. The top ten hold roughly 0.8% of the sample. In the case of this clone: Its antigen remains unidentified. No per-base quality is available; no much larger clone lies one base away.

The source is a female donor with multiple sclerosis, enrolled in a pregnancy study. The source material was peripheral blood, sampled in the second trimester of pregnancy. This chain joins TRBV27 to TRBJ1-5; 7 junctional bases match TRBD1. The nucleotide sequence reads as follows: TGTGCCAGCAGTTCCACCGACAGGGCGGCCCAGCATTTT. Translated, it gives CASSSTDRAAQHF.